What follows is one T cell receptor (beta chain) and its context. Its cognate antigen has yet to be identified. One base away there is no much larger clone; base qualities are not given. CDR1 and CDR2 are drawn from the germline V gene: SGHRS, YFSETQ. Spanning cysteine to phenylalanine, the CDR3 consists of 16 amino acids. The kept DNA is CDR3 alone, 48 bases in frame from the first base. Trimming costs V 0 bases and J 0 bases, and their ends lie 7 bases apart. Preparation of the library involved the immunoSEQ multiplex PCR assay. For the multiplex PCR, a mixture combining 60 forward primers for TCR Vbeta segments and 13 reverse primers for TCR Jbeta segments was used. The CDR3 region of rearranged TCR beta genes was amplified from genomic DNA by a multiplex PCR assay. The Illumina HiSeq System was used to sequence the amplified TCR beta libraries as 87-base-pair reads. The study's processing was this. A later analysis tallied tens of millions of unique TCR beta chains across the 666 repertoires, and about 12 million of those chains were shared by two or more donors. Raw reads were error-corrected and collapsed into unique sequences by a nearest-neighbor algorithm in which closely related sequences were merged to remove PCR and sequencing errors. V, D and J gene segments were assigned by aligning CDR3 sequences to IMGT reference sequences. For a sequence to be retained, a match of at least six nucleotides was required to both a V gene segment and a J gene segment. Rearrangements were classified as productive when the CDR3 lacked stop codons and remained in frame with V and J, and all other rearrangements were classified as non-productive. CDR3 was defined according to IMGT convention as the region running from the second conserved V-encoded cysteine to the conserved J-encoded phenylalanine. The earlier analysis of 500 to 600 of the donors excluded sequences that lacked an unambiguous match to a single V gene segment. In an earlier analysis of around 590 of the donors, a V segment was called functional when productive rearrangements were above 56.7%, and segregating when the standard deviation between donors exceeded 5%. A statistical classification framework was developed to diagnose cytomegalovirus status using the catalog of TCR beta chain sequences. A later analysis assigned V and J genes by comparing TCR nucleotide sequences with IMGT/GENE-DB human TR gene sequences. The TCRdist pipeline was used in a later analysis to assign CDR3 sequences and most-parsimonious VDJ recombination scenarios. In a later analysis, each TCR beta chain was defined by its CDR3 amino acid sequence together with its V-gene family, and reads lacking a unique V-gene family were excluded. In a later analysis, approximately 590 highly shared, low-generation-probability nucleotide sequences were removed to address suspected cross-contamination and a sequencing artifact. A later analysis calculated a clonal expansion index for each public chain from normalized within-repertoire ranks of inferred template counts. A later analysis computed generation probabilities with a VDJ recombination model fitted to out-of-frame rearrangements, and checked the results against IGoR. Hypergeometric tests were used in a later analysis to score TCR-TCR, TCR-HLA and TCR-CMV co-occurrence, with a repertoire-size bias correction applied to the TCR pairs. False discovery rates were estimated in a later analysis by permuting HLA or CMV assignments 20 times. In a later analysis, co-occurring TCRs were grouped with DBSCAN, and TCRdist sequence similarity was added when clustering was performed within HLA-allele-positive subsets. Repertoires with fewer than 30,000 or more than 120,000 public chains were left out of co-occurrence clustering, as were five repertoires with anomalous nucleotide sharing. The source is immuneACCESS, and TCRdb retained only in-frame sequences with V and J called. Part of the clones is not carried over; for the studies checked, unresolved V genes explain less than half of this, and the remainder is unexplained. The V and J calls and clone size are taken from that table; D and trimming were inferred from the DNA. Here the sample has more than 130,000 clones; around 81% occur a single time. Jointly, the top ten make up approximately 6.2% of the sample.

The cohort consisted of more than 650 healthy bone marrow donors. All cohort members were sampled while nominally healthy, although unrecorded immune exposures were likely present. The donor was CMV seropositive and belonged to the group of around 300 seropositive cohort members. Every donor gave a peripheral blood sample, and the peripheral blood mononuclear cells from that sample were used for TCR beta sequencing. Genomic DNA was extracted from the blood cell samples with the Qiagen DNeasy Blood Extraction Kit. This specimen comes from a study of cytomegalovirus exposure and HLA in healthy donors (dated by TCRdb to about 2017). With regard to the full study: An earlier analysis of approximately 600 of the donors reported approximately 270 Gb of sequence data and some 100 million unique TCR beta sequences from about 200 million T cells. Roughly 300 gigabases of sequencing data and tens of millions of unique TCR sequences made up an early release that covered roughly 670 HLA-typed donors. The genetic ancestry cluster associated with self-reported Caucasian donors included roughly four fifths of the roughly 410 genotyped donors. The aim of the study was to test whether cataloging public T cell receptors could identify signatures of past pathogen exposure. The study profiled the T cell repertoires of some 610 subjects by immunosequencing and related them to cytomegalovirus serostatus. Along with the approximately 700-subject first cohort, a separate validation cohort of 120 different subjects was used. To predict cytomegalovirus infection status, the study brought together high-throughput TCR immunosequencing, statistical association of individual TCRs with disease status, and machine learning. A later analysis re-examined previously published TCR beta repertoires from just over 650 donors and added high-resolution HLA genotyping to investigate patterns of TCR occurrence. Rather than drawing on any new phenotypic data, the later analysis identified candidate immune exposures from TCR beta sequences and the way those sequences occurred across donors. In an earlier analysis of a few hundred of the donors, high-throughput TCR beta sequencing was used to judge whether each TCR beta V gene segment behaved as functional or pseudogenic. Alongside the repertoire data, information on donor age, sex, ethnicity and CMV serostatus was compiled. A later genetic analysis took genome-wide SNP genotypes for about three fifths of the 666 donors and used that subset as a discovery cohort. Every discovery cohort repertoire had been produced on one sequencing platform. HLA typing included class I and class II loci at four-digit resolution. Typing coverage differed by locus: A, B, C, DRB1 and DQB1 were typed in about 620-640 donors, DQA1 in 522, DPA1 in around 610, and DPB1 in 472. Because of strong linkage in the cohort, roughly five DR-DQ haplotypes were treated as single units for association and clustering. On average, around 230,000 unique TCR beta nucleotide sequences were sequenced per donor among 300 to 500 genotyped donors of the cohort, with roughly a sixth of those sequences being non-productive. Points the paper makes about the study in general: It was suggested by the authors that the approach could potentially be generalized to other disease states and immunological phenotypes. In an earlier analysis of approximately 590 of the donors, most TCR beta V segments were observed in productive rearrangements about 90% or about 30% of the time, broadly matching IMGT annotations. A further reported finding was that TCR beta sequences accurately predicted the HLA-A and HLA-B alleles for most subjects in the first cohort. A later genetic analysis reported fewer N-insertions in productive TCRs among donors in an Asian-associated ancestry cluster than the approximately 670-donor mean. The study gave a list of over 150 TCR beta chains associated with cytomegalovirus. Most TCR sequences were observed very rarely across donors, whereas some public TCRs were present in many individuals. In a later analysis, the rate of TCR association differed among HLA loci, with DRB1 alleles having the most associated TCRs and HLA-C alleles having the fewest. Cytomegalovirus status was reported to be diagnosed by the classifier with high specificity and sensitivity in both the original and validation cohorts. In a later genetic analysis, a missense DCLRE1C variant was associated with V-gene and J-gene trimming of TCR beta chains, and the association was replicated in an independent cohort. The presence/absence analyses assumed that sequencing depth was roughly uniform across donors, and that assumption may not be true. HLA typing was unavailable for some donors at each locus, so association tests used only the typed subset. A group of highly shared sequence variants was considered likely to be a technical artifact of the sequencing pipeline. In a later analysis, HLA-associated TCR beta chains showed more clonal expansion and lower generation probabilities than non-associated chains that were equally common. Some IMGT-functional V segments, including TRBV6-2 and TRBV6-3, could not be distinguished by the 87-base-pair reads and were therefore excluded. When HLA alleles, especially DR and DQ, strongly co-occurred, TCR associations were difficult to assign to individual alleles. In this cohort, only TCR beta chains were sequenced, and detectable features were limited by the absence of alpha or paired-chain data. A later analysis associated about 17,000 TCR beta sequences with specific HLA alleles at a false discovery rate of 0.05. Several of the top co-occurrence clusters appeared to be linked to parvovirus B19, influenza, CMV and Epstein-Barr virus, according to a later analysis. Linkage disequilibrium might explain the correlated functional status among segregating V segments, but an unknown experimental factor could not be ruled out. In vitro tests confirmed that three of the cytomegalovirus-associated TCR beta chains recognize cytomegalovirus antigens. A later analysis found that most CMV-associated TCR beta chains appeared HLA-restricted, with HLA associations seemingly driven largely by CMV exposure. Because counts were too low, around 17 rarely observed V segments, including chromosome 9 orphons, were left out of the earlier analysis of about 500 of the donors. The only immune exposure information available for the cohort was CMV serostatus.

The clonotype originates from a man in his forties or fifties in good health and CMV-seropositive. Recombination linked TRBV5-1 to TRBJ2-6, and TRBD2 may be the D gene, going by 5 matching bases. Sequenced input: PBMCs. At the DNA level, the sequence is TGCGCCAGCAGCTTGGTCGGAGGCTCTGGGGCCAACGTCCTGACTTTC. This translates into CASSLVGGSGANVLTF.